Presented here are 18 T cell receptor beta chains from one specimen sequenced in a study of blood T cell repertoires in COVID-19. Sequencing was performed with immunoSEQ multiplex PCR; in TCRdb, only in-frame clones are kept and a portion is missing. Of fewer than 150,000 clones in the sample, about 89% were seen once. Sequenced material: peripheral blood. These receptors originate from a woman aged 55-75 years with acute or convalescent COVID-19.

This clone was found once. This rearrangement joins TRBV5-6 to TRBJ1-1; D uncertain. This CDR3 has 14 residues. Germline V CDR1 and CDR2: SGHDT, YYEEEE. With 5 bases removed from V and 3 bases from J, the gap between germline ends came to 14 bases. The DNA for the CDR3 is TGTGCCAGCAGGTGGGGTTGGGAGGACACTGAAGCTTTCTTT. Translated: CASRWGWEDTEAFF.

The CDR3 spells CASDQVRGSSYNEQFF. CDR3 DNA: TGTGCCAGCGATCAGGTGCGGGGAAGCTCCTACAATGAGCAGTTCTTC. V and J are TRBV2 and TRBJ2-1; D might be TRBD2 (6 bases). Germline CDR1 and CDR2: SNHLY and FYNNEI. This CDR3 has 16 residues. Trimming cost V 8 bases and J 0 bases, with 17 bases left between them.

Only a few counts were recorded for this clone. The genes are TRBV7-3 and TRBJ1-6; the D gene is possibly TRBD1 (5 bases). CDR1 SGHTA and CDR2 FQGTGA come from the germline V gene. The germline V and J ends were trimmed by 2 bases and 4 bases, with 6 bases remaining between them. The CDR3 is 14 amino acids. Here the CDR3 reads CASSLQGYNSPLHF. The CDR3, as DNA: TGTGCCAGCAGCTTACAGGGATATAATTCACCCCTCCACTTT.

The rearrangement joins TRBV6-5 to TRBJ1-1; D is unresolved. The CDR3 has 15 residues. V dropped 0 bases and J dropped 2 bases, with 10 bases sitting between them. The germline V gene has CDR1 MNHEY and CDR2 SVGAGI. The CDR3 DNA reads as TGTGCCAGCAGTTACTCAGGAACAGCCAACACTGAAGCTTTCTTT. Translation gives CASSYSGTANTEAFF.

This clone was counted between two and nine times. The CDR3 coding sequence is TGCGCCAGCAGCACAGACAGGGGTGGCCTCTATGGCTACACCTTC. Protein product: CASSTDRGGLYGYTF. The chain has TRBV5-1 and TRBJ1-2, with 8 bases fitting TRBD1. J lost 4 bases, V lost 4 bases, and 9 bases had no gene match. CDR1 and CDR2 (germline): SGHRS, YFSETQ. The length of the CDR3 is 15 residues. The full variable domain, in which reference TRBV5-1 and TRBJ1-2 provide the parts outside the CDR3, is KAGVTQTPRYLIKTRGQQVTLSCSPISGHRSVSWYQQTPGQGLQFLFEYFSETQRNKGNFPGRFSGRQFSNSRSEMNVSTLELGDSALYLCASSTDRGGLYGYTFGSGTRLTVV.

This rearrangement joins TRBV11-2 to TRBJ2-2, with D perhaps TRBD1 (5 bases). Germline V gene sequence: CDR1 SGHAT, CDR2 FQNNGV. Trimming left V 0 bases short and J 0 bases short, with 14 bases between. The CDR3 is 18 residues long. The CDR3 DNA reads TGTGCCAGCAGCTTAGATCGATGGGGCGGCTCGAACACCGGGGAGCTGTTTTTT. Encoded protein: CASSLDRWGGSNTGELFF.

The CDR3 is CASSPPRTGVITGELFF. CDR3 bases: TGTGCCAGCAGCCCGCCAAGGACAGGGGTTATCACCGGGGAGCTGTTTTTT. The genes are TRBV3-1 (or the pseudogene TRBV3-2) and TRBJ2-2, with 9 bases lining up with TRBD1. The V and J ends lost 4 bases and 4 bases, in that order; junction bases with no gene match: 10. The CDR3 has 17 amino acids. Germline V gene data show CDR1 as LGHDT and CDR2 as YNNKEL (reference sequence).

The V gene is TRBV11-3, the J gene TRBJ2-1; TRBD2 might be the D (5 bases). Trimming removed 1 base at V and 10 bases at J, with 14 bases between. Germline V gene lookup returns CDR1 SGHNT and CDR2 YENEEA. The CDR3 has 14 residues. CDR3 protein: CASSLAAGGGEQFF. CDR3 sequence (DNA): TGTGCCAGCAGCTTAGCTGCTGGTGGCGGGGAGCAGTTCTTC.

The chain uses TRBV7-6 and TRBJ2-5, with 9 bases aligning to TRBD1. V dropped 3 bases and J dropped 2; count of bases not matched to a gene: 4. The germline V gene has CDR1 SGHVS and CDR2 FNYEAQ. The CDR3 is 15 residues long. The CDR3 sequence: CASSFMGQGQETQYF. The DNA for the CDR3 is TGTGCCAGCAGCTTCATGGGACAGGGACAAGAGACCCAGTACTTC. The complete variable domain, with remaining parts taken from reference TRBV7-6 and TRBJ2-5, reads GAGVSQSPRYKVTKRGQDVALRCDPISGHVSLYWYRQALGQGPEFLTYFNYEAQQDKSGLPNDRFSAERPEGSISTLTIQRTEQRDSAMYRCASSFMGQGQETQYFGPGTRLLVL.

This clone was picked up a small number of times. The chain carries TRBV29-1 and TRBJ2-1; 9 positions match TRBD2. The V and J ends lost 2 bases and 10 bases, in that order; junction bases with no gene match: 6. Germline V gene lookup returns CDR1 SQVTM and CDR2 ANQGSEA. The CDR3 has 13 residues. CDR3 residues: CSVESGRSLEQFF. The CDR3 coding sequence is TGCAGCGTTGAAAGCGGGAGGTCCTTGGAGCAGTTCTTC.

The CDR3 is CASSLSGVSLSDTF. DNA for the CDR3: TGTGCCAGCAGCTTGTCCGGGGTATCTCTTTCGGACACCTTC. The J gene is TRBJ1-2, the V gene TRBV7-8; no definite D call. The CDR3 loop spans 14 amino acids. Trimming removed 3 bases from V and 12 bases from J, with 20 bases in between. Per germline, CDR1 SGHVS and CDR2 FQNEAQ.

This chain uses TRBV19 with TRBJ2-1, with 10 bases lining up with TRBD2. J was trimmed by 2 bases and V by 6 bases; bases with no gene match: 10. The CDR3 contains 17 residues. The V gene's germline CDR1 is LNHDA and CDR2 SQIVND (reference sequence). The CDR3 spells CASSLLAGEPPYNEQFF. DNA of the CDR3: TGTGCCAGTAGCCTGCTAGCGGGAGAACCCCCCTACAATGAGCAGTTCTTC.

V and J are TRBV6-2 or TRBV6-3 and TRBJ2-2, with a tentative D call TRBD2 (6 bases). Between the trimmed V and J ends, which lost 4 bases and 6 bases, there was a span of 18 bases. Germline CDR1 reads MNHEY; CDR2 reads SVGEGT. This CDR3 spans 16 amino acids. As DNA, the CDR3 is TGTGCCAGCAGTTTCCAGGGTCTAGCGATATCCGGGGAGCTGTTTTTT. Its translation is CASSFQGLAISGELFF.

The CDR3 is CASRPGGPTDTQYF. CDR3 in DNA: TGTGCCAGCAGACCCGGAGGGCCCACAGATACGCAGTATTTT. V is TRBV28 and J is TRBJ2-3; D is possibly TRBD2 (6 bases). CDR1 and CDR2 (germline): MDHEN, SYDVKM. This CDR3 is built from 14 residues. The V gene lost 6 bases and the J gene lost 2 bases, with 12 bases spanning the gap.

The J gene is TRBJ2-7, the V gene TRBV21-1; the DNA was not used to check the table's D call, TRBD2. TRBV21-1 is a listed pseudogene. This CDR3 comprises 15 residues. The CDR3 DNA sequence: TGTGCCAGCATCACCGGGACTACTATCTCCTACGAGCAGTACTTC. Its protein product is CASITGTTISYEQYF.

This chain connects TRBV9 to TRBJ2-1; 12 positions agree with TRBD2. Germline V CDR1 and CDR2: SGDLS, YYNGEE. Trimming took 0 bases from V and 10 from J; bases not matched to a gene: 5. The CDR3 is 15 amino acids. CDR3 DNA: TGTGCCAGCAGCGTAGTAGCTAGCGGGAGGGGGGAGCAGTTCTTC. Translating it yields CASSVVASGRGEQFF. Variable domain in full (rest from reference TRBV9 and TRBJ2-1): DSGVTQTPKHLITATGQRVTLRCSPRSGDLSVYWYQQSLDQGLQFLIQYYNGEERAKGNILERFSAQQFPDLHSELNLSSLELGDSALYFCASSVVASGRGEQFFGPGTRLTVL.

In this sample, this clone turned up a few times. This chain links TRBV5-5 with TRBJ1-2; TRBD1 might be the D (6 bases). CDR1 and CDR2 (germline): SGHKS, YYEKEE (reference sequence). V was shortened by 4 bases and J by 1 base, with 14 bases between the two germline ends. The CDR3 is 15 amino acids. In DNA form, the CDR3 reads TGTGCCAGCAGCCGGGCAGGGGTCTATAACTATGGCTACACCTTC. It translates to CASSRAGVYNYGYTF.

The V and J genes are TRBV28 and TRBJ1-2; TRBD1 agrees at 9 bases. Germline CDR1 MDHEN, CDR2 SYDVKM. Unmatched junction bases numbered 8, after V lost 4 bases and J lost 8 bases. The CDR3 is 14 residues long. CDR3 protein: CASSSTGTGYGYTF. The CDR3 DNA reads TGTGCCAGCAGTTCAACCGGGACAGGGTACGGCTACACCTTC.